A single count supports the clone carrying this TCR beta chain. Its antigen is unidentified. The assay was immunoSEQ multiplex PCR, and TCRdb's table has in-frame clones only and misses some. The top ten hold 5% to 7% of the sample, which has more than 75,000 clones, 70% to 90% seen once. The germline V and J ends were trimmed by 0 bases and 4 bases, with 12 bases remaining between them. CDR1 MNHEY and CDR2 SVGAGI come from the germline V gene. CDR3 length: 16 residues. The data originate from a study of OX40 agonist ivuxolimab in advanced cancers. Study conclusions and caveats: CD4+ and CD8+ blood T cells expanded clonally by week 6 at 0.1 to 3.0 mg/kg.

The J gene is TRBJ1-4, the V gene TRBV6-5, with D maybe TRBD1 (5 bases). This sequence originates from an adult with an advanced solid tumor such as melanoma, head and neck, liver or kidney cancer. The input for sequencing was CD4+ or CD8+ T cells sorted from blood, taken in a trial of the OX40 agonist ivuxolimab. The CDR3 nucleotides are TGTGCCAGCAGTTACTCGGCCAGGGCGCTTAATGAAAAACTGTTTTTT. Translation: CASSYSARALNEKLFF.